The rows below give T cell receptor beta chains drawn from one sample of a study of blood T cell repertoires in COVID-19. Clones were read by immunoSEQ multiplex PCR, and TCRdb kept only the in-frame ones, dropping some. This sample yields around 250,000 clones, of which 70% to 90% are seen a single time; 2.5% to 3% belongs to the top ten. Sequencing was performed on peripheral blood. The receptors were sampled from a woman aged 30 to 39 with active or convalescent COVID-19. Each CDR3 is given with its conserved first and last residue. A D gene is named only where the DNA matches it firmly. Size values are once, few and many counts, or a class for expanded clones, and some rows have none.

j_call,d_call,clone_size,v_call,cdr3_nt,cdr3_aa
TRBJ2-3,-,-,TRBV12-3/TRBV12-4,TGTGCCAGCAGGCGTGGGGCTACGCAGTATTTT,CASRRGATQYF
TRBJ2-1,TRBD1,-,TRBV5-1,TGCGCCAGCAGCTTGGTTGGGGCAGGGGGTGGCAATGAGCAGTTCTTC,CASSLVGAGGGNEQFF
TRBJ2-1,-,few,TRBV7-8,TGTGCCAGCAGCTTAAATGGGGCCTACGCTGAGCAGTTCTTC,CASSLNGAYAEQFF
TRBJ1-1,-,-,TRBV4-3,TGCGCCAGCAGCCAGACACGCGCCGCTGAAGCTTTCTTT,CASSQTRAAEAFF
TRBJ1-1,-,-,TRBV18,TGTGCCAGCTCACCCGAGGTAAGGACTGAAGCTTTCTTT,CASSPEVRTEAFF
TRBJ1-2,-,-,TRBV5-6,TGTGCCAGCAGTGCTAGGGGGTATGGCTACACCTTC,CASSARGYGYTF
TRBJ1-2,-,-,TRBV12-5,TGTGCTAGTGGTTTAGGCGGGGGGACGATGCTTAACTATGGCTACACCTTC,CASGLGGGTMLNYGYTF
TRBJ1-5,-,few,TRBV7-2,TGTGCCAGCAGCTCCCGGGGGGGGAGCAATCAGCCCCAGCATTTT,CASSSRGGSNQPQHF
TRBJ2-1,-,-,TRBV5-1,TGCGCCAGCAGCCGCAACATTCTCAATGAGCAGTTCTTC,CASSRNILNEQFF
TRBJ1-4,-,few,TRBV7-2,TGTGCCAGCAGCTTATTTCAGGCCGATGAAAAACTGTTTTTT,CASSLFQADEKLFF
TRBJ1-4,-,-,TRBV19,TGTGCCAGTTGTCGACGCCGGACGGGGAATGAAAAACTGTTTTTT,CASCRRRTGNEKLFF
TRBJ2-7,-,-,TRBV30,TGTGCCTGGAGTGGTTACAGTACCTACGAGCAGTACTTC,CAWSGYSTYEQYF
TRBJ2-3,TRBD2,-,TRBV9,TGTGCCAGCAGCGAACTAGCGGGGGCTAGCACAGATACGCAGTATTTT,CASSELAGASTDTQYF
TRBJ1-1,-,-,TRBV29-1,TGCAGCGTTGGGGAGGGTACTGAAGCTTTCTTT,CSVGEGTEAFF
TRBJ1-6,-,-,TRBV9,TGTGCCAGCAGCGTAGTGGAGGGCTCCTATAATTCACCCCTCCACTTT,CASSVVEGSYNSPLHF
TRBJ1-2,-,-,TRBV11-3,TGTGCCAGCAGGGCGGGAGGGCCCTTTGGCTACACCTTC,CASRAGGPFGYTF
TRBJ2-1,TRBD2,-,TRBV5-6,TGTGCCAGCAGCTTGCTAGCGGGCCATGAGCAGTTCTTC,CASSLLAGHEQFF
TRBJ1-1,-,-,TRBV12-3/TRBV12-4,TGTGCCAGCACCCTAGCAGTTTATACTGAAGCTTTCTTT,CASTLAVYTEAFF
TRBJ1-6,TRBD1,-,TRBV7-2,TGTGCCAGCAGCTTAAAGGGACAGGGTAATTCACCCCTCCACTTT,CASSLKGQGNSPLHF
TRBJ2-1,-,-,TRBV6-5,TGTGCCAGCAGTTACGTCTCAGCGGGTGAAAACAATGAGCAGTTCTTC,CASSYVSAGENNEQFF
TRBJ2-7,-,-,TRBV5-5,TGTGCCAGCAGCTTGGCCGGGTCGCGTTACACGGGCTACGAGCAGTACTTC,CASSLAGSRYTGYEQYF
TRBJ1-4,-,once,TRBV21-1,TGTGCCAACCACAGGGGAACTAATGAAAAACTGTTTTTT,CANHRGTNEKLFF
TRBJ2-5,-,-,TRBV6-2/TRBV6-3,TGTGCCAGCAGTTACTACAGGTGGAACCAAGAGACCCAGTACTTC,CASSYYRWNQETQYF
TRBJ1-2,TRBD1,-,TRBV18,TGTGCCAGCTCAGGAACGGACAGGGGTGGCGGCTACACCTTC,CASSGTDRGGGYTF
TRBJ1-6,TRBD1,-,TRBV19,TGTGCCACCCGACAGGGCTGGGATTCACCCCTCCACTTT,CATRQGWDSPLHF